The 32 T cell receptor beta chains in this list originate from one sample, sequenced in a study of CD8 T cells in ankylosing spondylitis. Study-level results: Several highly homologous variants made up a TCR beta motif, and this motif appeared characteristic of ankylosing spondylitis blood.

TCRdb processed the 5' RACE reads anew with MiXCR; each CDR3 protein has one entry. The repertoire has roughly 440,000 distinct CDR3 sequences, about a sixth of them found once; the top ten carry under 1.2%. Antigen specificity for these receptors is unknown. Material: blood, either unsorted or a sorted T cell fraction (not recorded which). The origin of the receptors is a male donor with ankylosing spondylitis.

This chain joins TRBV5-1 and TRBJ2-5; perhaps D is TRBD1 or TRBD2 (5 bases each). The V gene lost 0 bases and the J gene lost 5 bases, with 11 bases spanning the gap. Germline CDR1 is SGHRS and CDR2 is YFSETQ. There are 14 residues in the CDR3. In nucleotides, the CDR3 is TGCGCCAGCAGCTTGGCCGGGGCTGTTGAGACCCAGTACTTC. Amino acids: CASSLAGAVETQYF.

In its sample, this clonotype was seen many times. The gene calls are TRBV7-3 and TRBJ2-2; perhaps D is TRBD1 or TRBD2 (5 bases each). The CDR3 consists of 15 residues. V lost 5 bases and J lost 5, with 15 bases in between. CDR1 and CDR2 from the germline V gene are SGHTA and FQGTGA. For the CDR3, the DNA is TGTGCCAGCAGCCCCGCCGGGACCACTACCGGGGAGCTGTTTTTT. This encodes CASSPAGTTTGELFF.

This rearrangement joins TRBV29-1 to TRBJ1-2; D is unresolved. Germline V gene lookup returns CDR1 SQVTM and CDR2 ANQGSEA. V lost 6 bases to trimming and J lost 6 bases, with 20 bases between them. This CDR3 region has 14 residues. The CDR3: CSVETTEGWNGYTF. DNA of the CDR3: TGCAGCGTGGAAACCACAGAGGGATGGAATGGCTACACCTTC.

DNA of the CDR3: TGTGCCAGCAGTGCTACATCGCTCAGCTCCTATAATTCACCCCTCCACTTT. Protein sequence: CASSATSLSSYNSPLHF. The chain recombines TRBV5-6 with TRBJ1-6; D not resolved. The V end was cut by 5 bases, the J end by 0 bases, with 15 bases between. This CDR3 region has 17 residues. Germline lookup yields CDR1 SGHDT and CDR2 YYEEEE.

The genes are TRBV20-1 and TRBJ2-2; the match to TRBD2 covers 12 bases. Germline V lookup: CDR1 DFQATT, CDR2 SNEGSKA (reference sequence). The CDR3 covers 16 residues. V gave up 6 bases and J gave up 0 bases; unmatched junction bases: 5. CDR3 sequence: CSASTSGGSNTGELFF. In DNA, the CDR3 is TGCAGTGCGTCGACTAGCGGGGGTTCGAACACCGGGGAGCTGTTTTTT.

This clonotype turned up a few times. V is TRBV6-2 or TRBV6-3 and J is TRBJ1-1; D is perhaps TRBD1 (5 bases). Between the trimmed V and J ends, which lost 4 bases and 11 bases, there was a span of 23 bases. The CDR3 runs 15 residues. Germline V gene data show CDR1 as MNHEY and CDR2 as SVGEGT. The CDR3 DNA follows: TGTGCCAGCAGTTCTCCACCGATCCCTCCGGGGGTGGCTTTCTTT. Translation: CASSSPPIPPGVAFF.

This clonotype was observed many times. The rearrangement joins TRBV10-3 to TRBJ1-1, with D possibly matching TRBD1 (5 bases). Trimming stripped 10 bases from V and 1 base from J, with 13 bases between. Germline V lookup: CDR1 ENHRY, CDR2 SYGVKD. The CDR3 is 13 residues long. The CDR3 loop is CASARDGNTEAFF. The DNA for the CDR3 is TGTGCCAGCGCCCGGGACGGGAACACTGAAGCTTTCTTT.

CDR3 sequence reads: CASRDTATYEQYF. CDR3 DNA sequence: TGTGCCAGCAGGGACACTGCGACCTACGAGCAGTACTTC. The chain is built from TRBV12-3 or TRBV12-4 and TRBJ2-7, with D possibly TRBD1 on 5 matching bases. CDR3 length: 13 residues. V gave up 6 bases and J gave up 2 bases, with 11 bases separating them.

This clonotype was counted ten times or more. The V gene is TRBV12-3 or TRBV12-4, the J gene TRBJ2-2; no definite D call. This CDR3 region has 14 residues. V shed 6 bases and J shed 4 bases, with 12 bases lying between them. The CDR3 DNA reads TGTGCCAGCAGGGCAGAGACGGTCACCGGGGAGCTGTTTTTT. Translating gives CASRAETVTGELFF.

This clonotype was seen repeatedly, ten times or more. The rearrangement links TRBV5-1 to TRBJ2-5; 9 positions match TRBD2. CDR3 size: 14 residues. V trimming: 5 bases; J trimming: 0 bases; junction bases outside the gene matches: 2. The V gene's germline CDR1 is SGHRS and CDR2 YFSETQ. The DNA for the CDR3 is TGCGCCAGCAGAGAGCGGGGGGACCAAGAGACCCAGTACTTC. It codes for CASRERGDQETQYF.

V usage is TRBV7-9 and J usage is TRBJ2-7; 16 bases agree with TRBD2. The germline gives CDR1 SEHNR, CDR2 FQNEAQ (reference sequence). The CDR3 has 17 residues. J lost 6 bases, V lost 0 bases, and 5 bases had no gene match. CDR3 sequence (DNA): TGTGCCAGCAGCTTAGCCGGGACTAGCGGGAGGGCCGGCGAGCAGTACTTC. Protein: CASSLAGTSGRAGEQYF. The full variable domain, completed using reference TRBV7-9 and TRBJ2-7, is DTGVSQNPRHKITKRGQNVTFRCDPISEHNRLYWYRQTLGQGPEFLTYFQNEAQLEKSRLLSDRFSAERPKGSFSTLEIQRTEQGDSAMYLCASSLAGTSGRAGEQYFGPGTRLTVT.

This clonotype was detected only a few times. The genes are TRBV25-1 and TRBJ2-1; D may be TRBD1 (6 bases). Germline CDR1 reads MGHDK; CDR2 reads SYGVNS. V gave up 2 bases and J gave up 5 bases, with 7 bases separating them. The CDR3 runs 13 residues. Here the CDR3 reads CASSEPGDNEQFF. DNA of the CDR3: TGTGCCAGCAGTGAACCAGGGGACAATGAGCAGTTCTTC. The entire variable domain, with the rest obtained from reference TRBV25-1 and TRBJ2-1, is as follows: EADIYQTPRYLVIGTGKKITLECSQTMGHDKMYWYQQDPGMELHLIHYSYGVNSTEKGDLSSESTVSRIRTEHFPLTLESARPSHTSQYLCASSEPGDNEQFFGPGTRLTVL.

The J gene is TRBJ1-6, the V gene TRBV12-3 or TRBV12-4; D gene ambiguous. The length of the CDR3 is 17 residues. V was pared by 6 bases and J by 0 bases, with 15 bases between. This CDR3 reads CASSSGLLSSYNSPLHF. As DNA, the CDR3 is TGTGCCAGCAGCTCAGGACTCTTGAGCTCCTATAATTCACCCCTCCACTTT.

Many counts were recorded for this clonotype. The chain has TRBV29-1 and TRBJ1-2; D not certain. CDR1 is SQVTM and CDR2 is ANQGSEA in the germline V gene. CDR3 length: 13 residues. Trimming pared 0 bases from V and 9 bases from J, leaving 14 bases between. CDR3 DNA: TGCAGCGTTGAAGATCCACTAGGGCGGAGCTACACCTTC. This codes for CSVEDPLGRSYTF.

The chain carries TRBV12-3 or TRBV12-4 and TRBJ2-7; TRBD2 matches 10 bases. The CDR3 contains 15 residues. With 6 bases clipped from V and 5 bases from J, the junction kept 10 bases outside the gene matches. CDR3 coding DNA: TGTGCCAGCAGGCCCGGACTAGCGGCCGGGGACGAGCAGTACTTC. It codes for CASRPGLAAGDEQYF.

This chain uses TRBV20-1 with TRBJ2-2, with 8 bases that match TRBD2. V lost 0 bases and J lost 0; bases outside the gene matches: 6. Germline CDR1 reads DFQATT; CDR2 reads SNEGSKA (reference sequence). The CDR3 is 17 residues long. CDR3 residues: CSARDQRLASNTGELFF. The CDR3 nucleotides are TGCAGTGCTAGAGATCAAAGACTAGCGTCGAACACCGGGGAGCTGTTTTTT.

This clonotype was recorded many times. The DNA of the CDR3 is TGTGCCAGCAGCTCGACAGAGTTCTATAATTCACCCCTCCACTTT. Translation: CASSSTEFYNSPLHF. The rearrangement uses TRBV9 and TRBJ1-6, with a tentative D call TRBD1 (5 bases). Germline V gene sequence: CDR1 SGDLS, CDR2 YYNGEE. Trimming removed 4 bases at V and 3 bases at J, with 11 bases between. The CDR3 spans 15 residues.

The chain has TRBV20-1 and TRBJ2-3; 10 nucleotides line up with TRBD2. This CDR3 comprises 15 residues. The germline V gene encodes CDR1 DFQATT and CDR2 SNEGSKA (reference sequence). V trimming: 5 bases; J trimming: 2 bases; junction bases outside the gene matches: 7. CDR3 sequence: CSAGATSGLTDTQYF. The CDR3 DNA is TGCAGTGCTGGAGCGACTAGCGGGCTCACAGATACGCAGTATTTT.

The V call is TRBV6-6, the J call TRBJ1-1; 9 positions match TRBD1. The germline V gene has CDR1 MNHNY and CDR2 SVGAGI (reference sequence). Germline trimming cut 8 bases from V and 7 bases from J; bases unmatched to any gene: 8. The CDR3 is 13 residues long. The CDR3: CASAGTGSDEAFF. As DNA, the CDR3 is TGTGCCAGCGCCGGGACAGGGAGTGATGAAGCTTTCTTT.

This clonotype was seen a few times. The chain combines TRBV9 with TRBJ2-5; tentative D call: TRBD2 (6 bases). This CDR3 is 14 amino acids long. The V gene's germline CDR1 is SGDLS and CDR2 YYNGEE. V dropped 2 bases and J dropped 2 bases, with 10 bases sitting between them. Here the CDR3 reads CASSVAGRQETQYF. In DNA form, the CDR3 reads TGTGCCAGCAGCGTGGCGGGGCGGCAAGAGACCCAGTACTTC.

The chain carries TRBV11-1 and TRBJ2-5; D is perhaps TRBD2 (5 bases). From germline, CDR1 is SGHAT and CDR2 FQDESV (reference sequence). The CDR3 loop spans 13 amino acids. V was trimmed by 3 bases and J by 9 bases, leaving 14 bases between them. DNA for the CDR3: TGTGCCAGCAGCTTGAGTGGGATCGGGGCCCAGTACTTC. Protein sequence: CASSLSGIGAQYF.

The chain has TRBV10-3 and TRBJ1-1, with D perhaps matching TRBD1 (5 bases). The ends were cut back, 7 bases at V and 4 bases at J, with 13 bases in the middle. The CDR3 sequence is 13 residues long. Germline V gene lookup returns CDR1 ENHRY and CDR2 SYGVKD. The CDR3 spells CAITPSGGTEAFF. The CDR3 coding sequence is TGTGCCATCACCCCCTCCGGGGGCACTGAAGCTTTCTTT.

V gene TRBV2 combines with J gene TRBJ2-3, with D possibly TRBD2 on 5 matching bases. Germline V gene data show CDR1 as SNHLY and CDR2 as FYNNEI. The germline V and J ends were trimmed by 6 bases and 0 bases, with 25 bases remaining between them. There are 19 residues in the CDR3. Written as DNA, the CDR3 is TGTGCCAGCAGAGCAGTTGGGAGCGGAACCACCCGTAGCACAGATACGCAGTATTTT. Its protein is CASRAVGSGTTRSTDTQYF.

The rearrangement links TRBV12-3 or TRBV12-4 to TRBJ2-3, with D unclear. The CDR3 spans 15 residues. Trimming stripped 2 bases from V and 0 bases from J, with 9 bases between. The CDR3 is CASSLFLSSTDTQYF. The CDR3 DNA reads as TGTGCCAGCAGTTTATTCCTGTCTAGCACAGATACGCAGTATTTT.

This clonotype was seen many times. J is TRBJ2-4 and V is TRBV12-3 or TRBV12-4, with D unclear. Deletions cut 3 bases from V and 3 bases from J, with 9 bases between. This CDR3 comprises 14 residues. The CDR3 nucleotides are TGTGCCAGCAGTTTCGGCATCGGCAAAAACATTCAGTACTTC. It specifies CASSFGIGKNIQYF.

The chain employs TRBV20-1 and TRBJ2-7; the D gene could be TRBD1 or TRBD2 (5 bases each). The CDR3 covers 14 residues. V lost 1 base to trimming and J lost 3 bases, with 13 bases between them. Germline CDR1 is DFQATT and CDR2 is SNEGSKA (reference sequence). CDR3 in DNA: TGCAGTGCTAGAGTGGGGCTAGCCAGCTACGAGCAGTACTTC. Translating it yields CSARVGLASYEQYF.

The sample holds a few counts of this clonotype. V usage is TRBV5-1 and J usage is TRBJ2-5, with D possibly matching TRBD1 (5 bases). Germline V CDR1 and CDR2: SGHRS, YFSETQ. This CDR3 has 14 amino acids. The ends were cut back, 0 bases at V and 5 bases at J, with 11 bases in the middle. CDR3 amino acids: CASSLGQITETQYF. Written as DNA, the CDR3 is TGCGCCAGCAGCTTGGGACAGATAACGGAGACCCAGTACTTC.

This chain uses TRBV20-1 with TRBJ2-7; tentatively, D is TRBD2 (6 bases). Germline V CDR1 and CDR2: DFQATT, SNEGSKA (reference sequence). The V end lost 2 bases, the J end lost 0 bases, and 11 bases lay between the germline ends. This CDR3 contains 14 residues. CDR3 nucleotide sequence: TGCAGTGCTAGACCCGGGACTTCCTCCTACGAGCAGTACTTC. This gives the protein CSARPGTSSYEQYF.

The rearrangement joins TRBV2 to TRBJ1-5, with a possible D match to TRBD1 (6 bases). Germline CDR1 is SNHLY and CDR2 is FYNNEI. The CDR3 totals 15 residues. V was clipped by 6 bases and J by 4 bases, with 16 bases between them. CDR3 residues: CASRLIQGGNQPQHF. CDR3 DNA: TGTGCCAGCAGGTTGATACAGGGTGGAAATCAGCCCCAGCATTTT.

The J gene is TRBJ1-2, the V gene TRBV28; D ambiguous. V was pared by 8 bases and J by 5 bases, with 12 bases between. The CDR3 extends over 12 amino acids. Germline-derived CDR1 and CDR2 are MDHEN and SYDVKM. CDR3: CASRLGKYGYTF. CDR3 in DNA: TGTGCCAGCCGCTTAGGGAAGTATGGCTACACCTTC.

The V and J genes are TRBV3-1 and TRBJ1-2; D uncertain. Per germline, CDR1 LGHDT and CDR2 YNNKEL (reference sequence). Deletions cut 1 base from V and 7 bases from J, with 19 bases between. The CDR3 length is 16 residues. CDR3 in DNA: TGTGCCAGCAGCCAAGCCGGGCCGGTTTCAAAGGCTGGCTACACCTTC. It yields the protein CASSQAGPVSKAGYTF.

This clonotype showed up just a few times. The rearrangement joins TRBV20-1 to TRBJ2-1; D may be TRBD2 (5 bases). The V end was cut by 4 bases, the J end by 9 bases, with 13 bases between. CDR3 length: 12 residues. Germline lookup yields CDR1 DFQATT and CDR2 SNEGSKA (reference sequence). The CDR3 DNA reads TGCAGTGCTACCGCTGATCGGGGTGAGCAGTTCTTC. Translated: CSATADRGEQFF.